The 4 T cell receptor beta chains listed next were all sequenced from one sample in a study of graft-versus-host responses after intestinal transplantation. Their cognate antigens are unknown. Sequencing was performed with immunoSEQ multiplex PCR; in TCRdb, only in-frame clones are kept and a portion is missing. Of about 91,000 clones listed, 85% to 95% are singletons. The sequencing used unstimulated CD4+ T cells sorted from spleen or lymph node cells, collected before transplant. Receptor source: a human donor who was the organ donor for an intestinal transplant.

The genes are TRBV12-5 and TRBJ1-6, with TRBD1 matching over 7 bases. Looked up from germline, CDR1 is LGHNT and CDR2 is FRNRAP. The V and J ends lost 5 bases and 4 bases, in that order; junction bases with no gene match: 11. CDR3 size: 17 residues. The CDR3 reads CASGLKSGTEYNSPLHF. DNA for the CDR3: TGTGCTAGTGGTCTTAAATCCGGGACAGAGTATAATTCACCCCTCCACTTT.

V gene TRBV25-1 combines with J gene TRBJ1-4; 7 bases agree with TRBD1. J lost 6 bases, V lost 0 bases, and 7 bases had no gene match. Per the germline V gene, CDR1 is MGHDK and CDR2 is SYGVNS. This CDR3 comprises 16 residues. The CDR3 is CASSEYGGTVYEKLFF. Here the CDR3 DNA reads TGTGCCAGCAGTGAATATGGGGGGACAGTTTATGAAAAACTGTTTTTT.

The genes are TRBV7-2 and TRBJ2-3; TRBD2 matches at 11 bases. V shed 5 bases, J shed 3 bases, and the junction held 4 bases outside the gene matches. The germline gives CDR1 SGHTA, CDR2 FQGNSA. CDR3 length: 15 residues. Here the CDR3 DNA reads TGTGCCAGCAGCCGTAGCGGGGGGGGGACAGATACGCAGTATTTT. Amino acid sequence: CASSRSGGGTDTQYF.

This rearrangement joins TRBV11-3 to TRBJ2-1, with 7 bases matching TRBD1. Trimming at V came to 0 bases and at J to 4 bases, leaving 3 bases not matched to a gene. CDR1 and CDR2 (germline): SGHNT, YENEEA. The CDR3 covers 15 residues. The CDR3 bases are TGTGCCAGCAGCTTAGAGGGGACAGAATACAATGAGCAGTTCTTC. Translation: CASSLEGTEYNEQFF.